Listed below are T cell receptor beta chains from one sample, sequenced in a study of cytotoxic CD8 clonotypes in ibrutinib-treated CLL. Using immunoSEQ multiplex PCR, the repertoire was profiled, and TCRdb retains in-frame clones only, with some absent. The table has 15,000 or so clones, 55% to 70% seen once. Source: PBMCs, taken before ibrutinib treatment. The receptors stem from a human donor with chronic lymphocytic leukemia. The CDR3 runs from the conserved cysteine through the conserved F or W. D genes are given only for firm matches. Expanded clones get a size class; other rows say once, few or many, or leave the size out.

v_gene	d_gene	j_gene	abundance	CDR3aa	CDR3nt
TRBV10-3	TRBD1	TRBJ2-2	NA	CAIRGDRRNTGELFF	TGTGCCATCAGGGGGGACAGGAGGAACACCGGGGAGCTGTTTTTT
TRBV11-2	NA	TRBJ2-3	NA	CASSLGGVGTDTQYF	TGTGCCAGCAGCTTAGGCGGGGTCGGTACAGATACGCAGTATTTT
TRBV18	NA	TRBJ1-3	NA	CASSPVQGYRGNTIYF	TGTGCCAGCTCACCTGTCCAGGGTTACCGTGGAAACACCATATATTTT
TRBV10-1	NA	TRBJ2-3	few	CASSAQGISGTQYF	TGCGCCAGCAGTGCTCAGGGGATCAGTGGTACGCAGTATTTT
TRBV5-6	NA	TRBJ1-1	NA	CASSPGGENTEAFF	TGTGCCAGCAGCCCCGGGGGAGAGAACACTGAAGCTTTCTTT
TRBV6-1	NA	TRBJ1-5	few	CASSQGWVNQPQHF	TGTGCCTCCTCCCAGGGTTGGGTGAATCAGCCCCAGCATTTT
TRBV5-4	NA	TRBJ2-7	NA	CASSPDTSYEQYF	TGTGCCAGCAGTCCTGACACCTCCTACGAGCAGTACTTC
TRBV19	NA	TRBJ2-3	NA	CASRIGRTDTQYF	TGTGCCAGTAGAATAGGGCGCACAGATACGCAGTATTTT
TRBV29-1	NA	TRBJ2-5	NA	CSVESRLAETQYF	TGCAGCGTTGAATCCAGGCTAGCGGAGACCCAGTACTTC
TRBV11-1	TRBD2	TRBJ2-4	few	CASSSPGLAGWNIQYF	TGTGCCAGCAGCTCCCCGGGACTAGCGGGGTGGAACATTCAGTACTTC
TRBV5-6	TRBD1	TRBJ1-2	NA	CASSPGQLWGYGYTF	TGTGCCAGCAGCCCGGGACAGCTATGGGGCTATGGCTACACCTTC
TRBV10-3	TRBD1	TRBJ2-1	NA	CAISGNRGLAYNEQFF	TGTGCCATCAGTGGTAACAGGGGGCTGGCCTACAATGAGCAGTTCTTC
TRBV25-1	NA	TRBJ2-5	few	CASSERETVQETQYF	TGTGCCAGCAGTGAAAGGGAGACAGTACAAGAGACCCAGTACTTC
TRBV7-9	NA	TRBJ1-4	NA	CASSFLAGDEKLFF	TGTGCCAGCAGCTTTTTAGCGGGTGATGAAAAACTGTTTTTT
TRBV5-4	NA	TRBJ1-2	NA	CASRFIVDNNYGYTF	TGTGCCAGCAGGTTTATCGTCGACAATAACTATGGCTACACCTTC
TRBV7-6	NA	TRBJ2-7	few	CASSLEGQSDEQYF	TGTGCCAGCAGCTTAGAAGGACAGAGCGACGAGCAGTACTTC
TRBV11-2	TRBD2	TRBJ2-5	NA	CASSLVSGGSLETQYF	TGTGCCAGCAGCTTAGTTTCCGGGGGGTCCTTAGAGACCCAGTACTTC
TRBV18	TRBD1	TRBJ2-7	NA	CASSPLPGGYEQYF	TGTGCCAGCTCACCACTCCCAGGGGGCTACGAGCAGTACTTC
TRBV27	NA	TRBJ2-7	NA	CASRDPGRYEQYF	TGTGCCAGCAGGGATCCCGGGCGGTACGAGCAGTACTTC
TRBV10-2	TRBD1	TRBJ1-2	NA	CASGISILQGAWDGYTF	TGCGCCAGCGGTATCTCAATTCTACAGGGGGCTTGGGATGGCTACACCTTC
TRBV9	TRBD1	TRBJ1-3	few	CASSGRTGKSGNTIYF	TGTGCCAGCAGCGGGAGGACAGGGAAATCTGGAAACACCATATATTTT
TRBV5-1	TRBD1	TRBJ1-4	NA	CASSFSGTVEEKLFF	TGCGCCAGCAGCTTTTCCGGGACAGTCGAAGAAAAACTGTTTTTT
TRBV11-2	TRBD1	TRBJ2-4	NA	CASSTPGQGKNIQYF	TGTGCCAGCAGCACACCGGGACAGGGAAAAAACATTCAGTACTTC
TRBV19	TRBD2	TRBJ2-3	NA	CASSNAGGPRTDTQYF	TGTGCCAGTAGCAACGCGGGGGGGCCGCGCACAGATACGCAGTATTTT
TRBV4-2	NA	TRBJ1-1	NA	CASSQGKAFEAFF	TGTGCCAGCAGCCAAGGTAAGGCGTTTGAAGCTTTCTTT
TRBV30	NA	TRBJ1-2	NA	CAWRQARYSGGYTF	TGTGCCTGGAGGCAAGCGAGGTACTCTGGTGGCTACACCTTC
TRBV18	NA	TRBJ1-3	NA	CASSTTTRLSGNTIYF	TGTGCCAGCTCTACAACTACCAGGCTCTCTGGAAACACCATATATTTT
TRBV5-5	NA	TRBJ1-5	NA	CASSLRDLSNQPQHF	TGTGCCAGCAGCCTCCGGGACCTTAGCAATCAGCCCCAGCATTTT
TRBV10-3	TRBD1	TRBJ1-2	NA	CASQDRGRYGYTF	TGTGCCAGCCAAGACAGGGGCCGATATGGCTACACCTTC
TRBV19	NA	TRBJ1-3	NA	CASRQGRGSGNTIYF	TGTGCCAGTAGACAGGGAAGGGGCTCTGGAAACACCATATATTTT
TRBV28	TRBD1	TRBJ1-4	few	CASSLSRGGNEKLFF	TGTGCCAGCAGTTTGTCCAGGGGGGGTAATGAAAAACTGTTTTTT
TRBV7-4	TRBD1	TRBJ1-5	NA	CASSLVETGAPQGGPQHF	TGTGCCAGCAGCTTAGTCGAGACAGGGGCCCCCCAAGGGGGGCCCCAGCATTTT
TRBV27	NA	TRBJ1-2	NA	CASSLSASLASYGYTF	TGTGCCAGCAGTTTATCGGCCAGCCTAGCCTCATATGGCTACACCTTC
TRBV2	NA	TRBJ1-2	NA	CASSERGFGVGYTF	TGTGCCAGCAGTGAGAGGGGGTTTGGGGTTGGCTACACCTTC
TRBV5-1	NA	TRBJ2-1	NA	CASSLYNEQFF	TGCGCCAGCAGCTTGTACAATGAGCAGTTCTTC
TRBV4-1	NA	TRBJ1-2	few	CASSQDPRNYGYTF	TGCGCCAGCAGCCAAGATCCCAGAAACTATGGCTACACCTTC
TRBV5-4	TRBD2	TRBJ2-2	NA	CASRPTSGGNTGELFF	TGTGCCAGCAGACCTACTAGCGGTGGGAACACCGGGGAGCTGTTTTTT
TRBV10-1	NA	TRBJ2-3	few	CASSEKGQGVGTQYF	TGCGCCAGCAGTGAGAAGGGGCAGGGAGTCGGTACGCAGTATTTT
TRBV10-1	NA	TRBJ1-2	few	CASSDEGYTF	TGCGCCAGCAGTGATGAGGGCTACACCTTC
TRBV10-1	TRBD1	TRBJ2-7	NA	CASREDREPYEQYF	TGCGCCAGCAGGGAGGACAGGGAACCCTACGAGCAGTACTTC
TRBV29-1	NA	TRBJ2-5	NA	CSAALGPPQETQYF	TGCAGCGCAGCACTAGGGCCCCCCCAAGAGACCCAGTACTTC
TRBV19	TRBD1	TRBJ1-2	NA	CASSAGQGFFYGYTF	TGTGCCAGTAGTGCCGGACAGGGCTTTTTCTATGGCTACACCTTC
TRBV20-1	NA	TRBJ2-7	once	CSATGPYEQYF	TGCAGTGCTACAGGTCCCTACGAGCAGTACTTC
TRBV7-8	NA	TRBJ1-5	NA	CASSSRTGISNQPQHF	TGTGCCAGCAGCTCTCGCACAGGGATTAGCAATCAGCCCCAGCATTTT
TRBV7-9	NA	TRBJ2-1	NA	CASSAYNEQFF	TGTGCCAGCAGCGCCTACAATGAGCAGTTCTTC
TRBV2	NA	TRBJ1-1	NA	CASYRESTEAFF	TGTGCCAGTTACAGGGAGAGCACTGAAGCTTTCTTT
TRBV27	NA	TRBJ1-1	NA	CASSLSLRTEAFF	TGTGCCAGCAGTTTAAGTCTCCGGACGGAAGCTTTCTTT
TRBV11-2	NA	TRBJ2-7	few	CASSFGTSAYEQYF	TGTGCCAGCAGCTTCGGGACTTCCGCCTACGAGCAGTACTTC
TRBV19	NA	TRBJ2-6	NA	CASSIDRGSGANVLTF	TGTGCCAGTAGTATAGACAGGGGCTCTGGGGCCAACGTCCTGACTTTC
TRBV9	NA	TRBJ2-7	NA	CASSSGAGWYEQYF	TGTGCCAGCAGCTCAGGGGCAGGGTGGTACGAGCAGTACTTC
TRBV4-1	TRBD1	TRBJ1-2	NA	CASSQDPPDRGYGYTF	TGCGCCAGCAGCCAAGATCCCCCGGACAGGGGGTACGGCTACACCTTC
TRBV9	NA	TRBJ2-3	NA	CASSVGGDTQYF	TGTGCCAGCAGCGTAGGTGGGGATACGCAGTATTTT